This T cell receptor (beta chain) derives from a study of cytomegalovirus exposure and HLA in healthy donors. Per the germline V gene, CDR1 is MDHEN and CDR2 is SYDVKM. Deletions cut 2 bases from V and 3 bases from J, with 11 bases between. CDR3 length equals 15 residues. Concerning this clone itself: The antigen is unknown.

13 Jbeta primers and 60 Vbeta primers were used for the PCR. The assay was immunoSEQ multiplex PCR, and TCRdb's table has in-frame clones only and misses some. The repertoire has 150,000 to 200,000 clones, 79% of them found once; the top ten carry 2.3%. Regarding the study as a whole: Later work associated fewer than 20,000 TCR beta sequences with HLA alleles at 0.05 false discovery rate. Highest at DRB1 and lowest at HLA-C, TCR association rates differed among HLA loci in a later analysis. There were some public TCRs occurring in many donors, but most TCR sequences were rare.

This chain connects TRBV28 to TRBJ2-1, with a weak D call TRBD2 (6 bases). This TCR derives from a woman in her 50s in good health and CMV-seronegative. The sequenced material came from PBMCs. The CDR3 nucleotides read TGTGCCAGCAGTTTAGGGGGGAGAATCTACAATGAGCAGTTCTTC. Protein: CASSLGGRIYNEQFF. Full variable domain (missing parts from reference TRBV28 and TRBJ2-1): DVKVTQSSRYLVKRTGEKVFLECVQDMDHENMFWYRQDPGLGLRLIYFSYDVKMKEKGDIPEGYSVSREKKERFSLILESASTNQTSMYLCASSLGGRIYNEQFFGPGTRLTVL.